The 23 T cell receptor beta chains given below trace back to one sample, sequenced in a study of post-analysis software for immune sequencing data. Their antigen targets remain unknown. Unique molecular identifiers were carried by the TCR beta cDNA libraries. TCRdb processed the PCR reads anew with MiXCR; each CDR3 protein has one entry. The table includes about 800,000 distinct CDR3 sequences, 30% detected once. General study findings and limits: Elevated frequency relative to controls characterized several TRBV segments in patients, TRBV5-6, TRBV5-1 and TRBV20-1 among them.

Sequenced input: blood. These receptors all come from a girl under 18 with multiple sclerosis.

J is TRBJ1-5 and V is TRBV10-3, with D perhaps TRBD1 (5 bases). This CDR3 has 14 residues. Germline CDR1 ENHRY, CDR2 SYGVKD. The ends were cut back, 4 bases at V and 7 bases at J, with 14 bases in the middle. The CDR3 bases are TGTGCCATCAGTGCTGAGGGGAGCCGGCAGCCCCAGCATTTT. It encodes CAISAEGSRQPQHF.

To note about this clonotype: The junction departs from germline at one end; a sequencing error may be responsible. The CDR3 DNA reads as TGTGCCAGCAGCTACTTCCTGGACAGAAACTCCTACGAGCAGTACTTC. Its translation is CASSYFLDRNSYEQYF. The chain employs TRBV6-6 and TRBJ2-7; D may be TRBD1 (6 bases). The CDR3 is 16 residues long. Germline V gene sequence: CDR1 MNHNY, CDR2 SVGAGI (reference sequence).

The chain combines TRBV4-2 with TRBJ2-4; D ambiguous. The germline gives CDR1 LGHNA, CDR2 YNFKEQ. With 0 bases removed from V and 9 bases from J, the gap between germline ends came to 9 bases. The CDR3 has 13 residues. The CDR3: CASSQDRSGIQYF. In DNA form, the CDR3 reads TGTGCCAGCAGCCAAGACAGGTCTGGCATTCAGTACTTC.

This clonotype was observed a handful of times. J is TRBJ2-3 and V is TRBV6-1, with D unclear. Trimming removed 5 bases from V and 1 base from J, with 7 bases in between. Germline lookup yields CDR1 MNHNS and CDR2 SASEGT. CDR3 size: 13 residues. CDR3 residues: CASSKHRTDTQYF. DNA of the CDR3: TGTGCCAGCAGTAAACACCGCACAGATACGCAGTATTTT.

This clonotype was observed a handful of times. The chain uses TRBV20-1 and TRBJ2-1; tentatively, D is TRBD1 (7 bases). The V and J ends lost 0 bases and 0 bases respectively, with 12 bases between them. In germline, CDR1 is DFQATT, CDR2 SNEGSKA (reference sequence). The CDR3 contains 16 residues. This CDR3 is CSARDLRGASYNEQFF. The CDR3 bases are TGCAGTGCTAGAGATCTCAGGGGGGCCTCCTACAATGAGCAGTTCTTC.

V gene TRBV28 combines with J gene TRBJ1-5, with a tentative D call TRBD1 (6 bases). Germline-derived CDR1 and CDR2 are MDHEN and SYDVKM. CDR3 length: 16 amino acids. Trimming cost V 11 bases and J 8 bases, with 28 bases left between them. CDR3: CAGGSGGALPPEPQHF. In DNA form, the CDR3 reads TGTGCCGGAGGCTCCGGGGGGGCCCTACCCCCAGAGCCCCAGCATTTT.

This chain links TRBV24-1 with TRBJ2-2; D is ambiguous. Trimming stripped 2 bases from V and 8 bases from J, with 8 bases between. The CDR3 consists of 13 residues. From germline, CDR1 is KGHDR and CDR2 SFDVKD. The CDR3 nucleotides are TGTGCCACCAGTGATTCCCCGTCGGGGGAGCTGTTTTTT. Protein: CATSDSPSGELFF.

There are a few counts of this clonotype. The chain employs TRBV7-9 and TRBJ1-5; TRBD1 is a possible D gene (5 bases). The CDR3 is 13 amino acids. The germline V gene encodes CDR1 SEHNR and CDR2 FQNEAQ (reference sequence). The V end was cut by 7 bases, the J end by 3 bases, with 10 bases between. CDR3 sequence reads: CASTQGDNQPQHF. The CDR3 DNA reads TGTGCCAGCACCCAAGGGGACAATCAGCCCCAGCATTTT.

This clonotype came up once. This sequence joins TRBV6-1 and TRBJ2-5; TRBD2 might be the D (6 bases). The germline gives CDR1 MNHNS, CDR2 SASEGT. The CDR3 is 15 amino acids. Trimming took 4 bases from V and 0 from J, leaving 12 bases between them. The CDR3 coding sequence is TGTGCCAGCAGTGGAGAGGACTACCACCAAGAGACCCAGTACTTC. Its translation: CASSGEDYHQETQYF.

This clonotype appeared a few times. J is TRBJ2-1 and V is TRBV19, with 8 bases lining up with TRBD2. The CDR3 has 16 residues. The V gene end was trimmed by 6 bases and the J gene end by 1 base; junction bases not matched to a gene: 8. In germline, CDR1 is LNHDA, CDR2 SQIVND (reference sequence). This CDR3 reads CASSNKLAASYNEQFF. The CDR3 DNA sequence: TGTGCCAGTAGCAATAAACTAGCGGCTTCCTACAATGAGCAGTTCTTC.

This chain's CDR3 is CSAPTGDTYEQYF. CDR3 in DNA: TGCAGTGCCCCGACAGGGGACACATACGAGCAGTACTTC. The genes are TRBV20-1 and TRBJ2-7, with 8 bases lining up with TRBD1. The length of the CDR3 is 13 residues. Germline V gene sequence: CDR1 DFQATT, CDR2 SNEGSKA (reference sequence). V gave up 6 bases and J gave up 4 bases; unmatched junction bases: 8.

This clonotype turned up a few times. CDR3 in amino acids: CASSPGDREHEQYF. CDR3 bases: TGTGCCAGCAGCCCGGGAGACAGGGAACACGAGCAGTACTTC. The chain is built from TRBV28 and TRBJ2-7, with D perhaps TRBD1 (7 bases). The V gene's germline CDR1 is MDHEN and CDR2 SYDVKM. This CDR3 comprises 14 residues. V lost 6 bases, J lost 5 bases, and 17 bases lay in between.

A remark on this clonotype: One end of the junction varies from germline; a read error may be responsible. This chain connects TRBV25-1 to TRBJ2-5; D is ambiguous. The germline V gene has CDR1 MGHDK and CDR2 SYGVNS. The CDR3 has 11 residues. CDR3 in amino acids: CASEIRETRYF. Written as DNA, the CDR3 is TGTGCCAGCGAAATAAGAGAGACCCGGTACTTC.

This clonotype was counted between two and nine times. This chain uses TRBV5-1 with TRBJ2-1; 8 positions agree with TRBD1. This CDR3 contains 15 residues. The V and J ends lost 3 bases and 4 bases, in that order; junction bases with no gene match: 6. Germline CDR1 and CDR2: SGHRS and YFSETQ. CDR3 sequence (DNA): TGCGCCAGCAGCTCTACAGGGGGGCTTTACAATGAGCAGTTCTTC. Its translation is CASSSTGGLYNEQFF.

In its sample, this clonotype was seen once. Mismatch with germline at one junction end may stem from a read error. CDR3 sequence (DNA): TGTGCCATCAGGATCACAGATTCGCAGTATTTT. Translation: CAIRITDSQYF. This chain uses TRBV10-3 with TRBJ2-3; D gene ambiguous. The CDR3 runs 11 residues. Germline CDR1 is ENHRY and CDR2 is SYGVKD.

The V call is TRBV20-1, the J call TRBJ1-1; D might be TRBD1 (6 bases). Germline CDR1 DFQATT, CDR2 SNEGSKA (reference sequence). CDR3 length: 10 amino acids. V was trimmed by 5 bases and J by 11 bases, leaving 12 bases between them. CDR3 in DNA: TGCAGTGCTGAACAGGGAAAGGCTTTCTTT. It is translated as CSAEQGKAFF.

The chain employs TRBV29-1 and TRBJ1-1, with a tentative D call TRBD1 (6 bases). This CDR3 spans 15 amino acids. Deletions cut 2 bases from V and 6 bases from J, with 19 bases between. CDR1 is SQVTM, CDR2 ANQGSEA, per germline. CDR3 region: CSVERGRGGGAEAFF. The CDR3, as DNA: TGCAGCGTTGAAAGGGGAAGAGGGGGGGGGGCTGAAGCTTTCTTT.

This chain links TRBV10-3 with TRBJ2-3; no clear D gene. V dropped 0 bases and J dropped 7 bases, with 8 bases sitting between them. There are 13 residues in the CDR3. Germline V CDR1 and CDR2: ENHRY, SYGVKD. This CDR3 reads CAISESIQNTQYF. The CDR3 bases are TGTGCCATCAGTGAGTCGATACAGAATACGCAGTATTTT.

The chain links TRBV24-1 to TRBJ1-2; no definite D call. CDR1 is KGHDR and CDR2 is SFDVKD in the germline V gene. The CDR3 is 15 amino acids. V gave up 3 bases and J gave up 5 bases, with 15 bases separating them. DNA for the CDR3: TGTGCCACCAGTGATCCCCAGGACCGGTCGTATGGCTACACCTTC. Residues: CATSDPQDRSYGYTF.

This clonotype occurred a few times. The J gene is TRBJ2-3, the V gene TRBV20-1, with D possibly TRBD2 on 5 matching bases. This CDR3 comprises 14 residues. Per germline, CDR1 DFQATT and CDR2 SNEGSKA (reference sequence). Here the CDR3 DNA reads TGCAGCCCTACAGAGGGTAAAGGTGAAGATACGCAGTATTTT. This encodes CSPTEGKGEDTQYF.

The chain has TRBV20-1 and TRBJ2-1, with 7 positions matching TRBD2. Germline CDR1 and CDR2: DFQATT and SNEGSKA (reference sequence). J gave up 0 bases and V 5 bases, and 7 bases lay outside the gene matches. The CDR3 has 15 amino acids. The CDR3, as DNA: TGCAGTGCTGCGCCCCTAGCGGTCTCCTACAATGAGCAGTTCTTC. This sequence encodes CSAAPLAVSYNEQFF.

V is TRBV4-1 and J is TRBJ2-7; D may be TRBD1 (6 bases). The J call may be mistaken, given a closer DNA end match to TRBJ2-5. There are 15 residues in the CDR3. Per the germline V gene, CDR1 is MGHRA and CDR2 is YSYEKL. CDR3 in amino acids: CASTKTGLRGETQYF. The CDR3 region has the DNA TGCGCCAGCACTAAGACAGGACTCCGGGGAGAGACCCAGTACTTC.

The chain recombines TRBV18 with TRBJ2-1; 13 bases line up with TRBD2. With the DNA end fitting TRBJ2-7 better, the J assignment may be wrong. CDR3 size: 15 residues. The V gene's germline CDR1 is KGHSH and CDR2 LQKENI. The CDR3 DNA reads TGTGCCAGCTCAGGGACTAGCGGGGACTACAATGAGCAGTACTTC. It translates to CASSGTSGDYNEQYF.